Below are 10 T cell receptor beta chains sequenced from a single sample in a study of identical twins. Each CDR3 protein is one row after TCRdb ran MiXCR on the 5' RACE reads. Here the sample spans about 500,000 distinct CDR3 sequences, roughly 13% being singletons. Another study also made use of these data, one on yellow fever vaccine responses in identical twins.

The sequencing input was CD4+ T cells sorted from blood. All receptors derive from a woman aged 18-29 years in good health.

This sequence joins TRBV10-3 and TRBJ2-1; the match to TRBD2 covers 8 bases. The CDR3 has 15 amino acids. V shed 3 bases, J shed 8 bases, and the junction held 9 bases outside the gene matches. CDR1 and CDR2 from the germline V gene are ENHRY and SYGVKD. CDR3 sequence reads: CAISEGAGVTYEQFF. CDR3 DNA sequence: TGTGCCATCAGTGAAGGAGCGGGGGTGACGTATGAGCAGTTCTTC.

V is TRBV5-1 and J is TRBJ2-2, with TRBD1 matching 7 bases. The V segment lost 7 bases and the J segment 0 bases; nucleotides outside the gene matches: 0. CDR1 and CDR2 (germline): SGHRS, YFSETQ. This CDR3 spans 13 amino acids. CDR3 protein: CASGTANTGELFF. The DNA of the CDR3 is TGCGCCAGCGGGACAGCGAACACCGGGGAGCTGTTTTTT.

This clonotype occurred many times. This chain joins TRBV20-1 and TRBJ1-3; 9 positions agree with TRBD1. There are 14 residues in the CDR3. Germline CDR1 DFQATT, CDR2 SNEGSKA (reference sequence). After removal of 3 bases from V and 8 bases from J, the junction contained 8 bases not matched to a gene. CDR3 DNA sequence: TGCAGTGCTAGTCCCGGGACAGGGAAAGACACCATATATTTT. It yields the protein CSASPGTGKDTIYF.

About this clonotype itself: One end of the junction does not line up with germline, which may come from a read error. The genes are TRBV3-1 and TRBJ2-5; 10 nucleotides align to TRBD2. The CDR3 has 15 amino acids. Germline values: CDR1 LGHDT, CDR2 YNNKEL (reference sequence). The chain's CDR3 is CASSRRLAGRETQHF. CDR3 coding DNA: TGTGCCAGCAGCAGACGACTAGCGGGCCGGGAGACCCAGCACTTC.

This clonotype was recorded only once. The chain has TRBV6-5 and TRBJ2-5; the D is unclear. V was shortened by 4 bases and J by 2 bases, with 14 bases between the two germline ends. CDR1 is MNHEY and CDR2 is SVGAGI in the germline V gene. This CDR3 has 15 residues. The CDR3 nucleotides read TGTGCCAGCAGTTCAGCCGAGCCCGGTCAAGAGACCCAGTACTTC. Translation gives CASSSAEPGQETQYF.

This clonotype was detected many times. The rearrangement uses TRBV24-1 and TRBJ2-7; D gene unclear. Germline V gene lookup returns CDR1 KGHDR and CDR2 SFDVKD. V was pared by 3 bases and J by 4 bases, with 3 bases between. The CDR3 consists of 11 residues. CDR3 sequence reads: CATSDMYEQYF. The CDR3 coding sequence is TGTGCCACCAGTGATATGTACGAGCAGTACTTC.

In this sample, this clonotype turned up a few times. The rearrangement links TRBV6-2 or TRBV6-3 to TRBJ1-1; the match to TRBD1 covers 10 bases. Germline V gene data show CDR1 as MNHEY and CDR2 as SVGEGT. After removal of 5 bases from V and 3 bases from J, the junction contained 12 bases not matched to a gene. The CDR3 has 17 amino acids. CDR3 nucleotide sequence: TGTGCCAGCAGTCGCCCTCGACAGGGGGCTTCGCACACTGAAGCTTTCTTT. Amino acids: CASSRPRQGASHTEAFF.

The rearrangement uses TRBV12-3 or TRBV12-4 and TRBJ1-1; D not resolved. This CDR3 is built from 18 residues. The ends were cut back, 7 bases at V and 0 bases at J, with 24 bases in the middle. The DNA for the CDR3 is TGTGCCAGCACTCCTCAACCCGTGGTCAGTATCATGAACACTGAAGCTTTCTTT. Protein: CASTPQPVVSIMNTEAFF.

This chain joins TRBV4-3 and TRBJ2-7; TRBD2 agrees at 9 bases. V dropped 1 base and J dropped 7; count of bases not matched to a gene: 8. The CDR3 extends over 15 amino acids. Per germline, CDR1 LGHNA and CDR2 YSLEER. CDR3 nucleotides: TGCGCCAGCAGCCAAGTACGAGCGGGAGGCGGGGAGCAGTACTTC. Its translation is CASSQVRAGGGEQYF.

This clonotype showed up just a few times. The chain recombines TRBV20-1 with TRBJ2-7; D tentatively fits TRBD1 or TRBD2 (6 bases each). The CDR3 extends over 14 amino acids. With 6 bases removed from V and 2 bases from J, the gap between germline ends came to 17 bases. Germline loops: CDR1 DFQATT, CDR2 SNEGSKA (reference sequence). The CDR3 sequence: CSAPRGDLPYEQYF. The CDR3 DNA is TGCAGTGCCCCTAGGGGGGACCTCCCCTACGAGCAGTACTTC.